The clone carrying this TCR beta chain was counted a few times. This entry belongs to a study of T-cell reconstitution after alpha-beta-depleted transplantation in children. This CDR3 has 19 amino acids. The V gene's germline CDR1 is LGHDT and CDR2 YNNKEL (reference sequence). V gave up 0 bases and J gave up 4 bases; unmatched junction bases: 17. Unique molecular identifiers were incorporated into the prepared TCRbeta library. Using its own MiXCR run on the PCR reads, TCRdb lists one record per CDR3 protein. The top ten clones hold about 41% of a sample with approximately 350,000 distinct CDR3 sequences, 16% of them seen once.

The starting material was PBMCs, mostly from graft donor cells, obtained 360 days after TCRalphabeta/CD19-depleted stem cell transplant. The sequence was collected from a male patient under 10 years old who had a stem cell transplant for acute lymphoblastic leukemia, so the T cells may come from the graft donor. V gene TRBV3-1 combines with J gene TRBJ2-5, with 7 bases that match TRBD1. CDR3 loop: CASSQDSTRQGMVGETQYF. The CDR3 coding sequence is TGTGCCAGCAGCCAAGATTCTACGAGACAGGGAATGGTGGGAGAGACCCAGTACTTC.